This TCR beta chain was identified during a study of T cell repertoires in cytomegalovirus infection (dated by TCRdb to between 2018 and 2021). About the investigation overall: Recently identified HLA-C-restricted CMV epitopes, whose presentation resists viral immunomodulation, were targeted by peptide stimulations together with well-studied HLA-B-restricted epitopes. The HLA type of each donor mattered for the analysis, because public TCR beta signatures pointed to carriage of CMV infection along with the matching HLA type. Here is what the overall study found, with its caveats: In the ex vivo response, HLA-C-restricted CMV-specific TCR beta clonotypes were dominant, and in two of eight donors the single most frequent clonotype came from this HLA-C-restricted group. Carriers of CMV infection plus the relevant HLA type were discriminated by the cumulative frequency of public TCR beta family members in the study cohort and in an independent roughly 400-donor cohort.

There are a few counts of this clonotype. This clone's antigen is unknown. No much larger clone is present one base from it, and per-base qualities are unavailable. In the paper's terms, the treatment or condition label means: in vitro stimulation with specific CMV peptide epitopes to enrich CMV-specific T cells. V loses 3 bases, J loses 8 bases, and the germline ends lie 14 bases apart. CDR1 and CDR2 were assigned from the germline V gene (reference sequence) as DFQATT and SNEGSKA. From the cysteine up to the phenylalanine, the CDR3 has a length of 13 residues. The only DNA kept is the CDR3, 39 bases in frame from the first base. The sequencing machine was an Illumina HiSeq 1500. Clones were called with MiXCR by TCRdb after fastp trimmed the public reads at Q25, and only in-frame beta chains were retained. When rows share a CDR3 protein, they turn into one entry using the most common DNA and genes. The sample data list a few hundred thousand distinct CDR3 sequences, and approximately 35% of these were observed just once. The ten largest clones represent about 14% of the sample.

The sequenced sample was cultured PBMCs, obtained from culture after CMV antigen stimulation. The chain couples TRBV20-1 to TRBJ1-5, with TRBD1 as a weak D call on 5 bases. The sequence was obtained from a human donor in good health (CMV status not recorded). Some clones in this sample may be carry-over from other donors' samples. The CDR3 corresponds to CSASGQILEPQHF. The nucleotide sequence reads TGCAGTGCTAGCGGACAAATTTTGGAGCCCCAGCATTTT.